The 8 T cell receptor beta chains given below trace back to one sample, sequenced in a study of blood T cell repertoires in COVID-19. Sequenced by immunoSEQ multiplex PCR; TCRdb stores in-frame clones only, minus some. The data hold about 150,000 clones, with around four fifths observed a single time. The specimen sequenced was PBMCs or T cells enriched from blood (not recorded which). The origin of the receptors is a woman aged 45-60 years who had recovered from COVID-19.

This clone occurred a few times. This chain uses TRBV19 with TRBJ2-7, with D tentatively TRBD2 (5 bases). CDR3 length: 14 residues. From germline, CDR1 is LNHDA and CDR2 SQIVND (reference sequence). The germline V and J ends were trimmed by 3 bases and 2 bases, with 11 bases remaining between them. The CDR3 bases are TGTGCCAGTAGTATCTTAGGGAGTCCCTACGAGCAGTACTTC. As protein: CASSILGSPYEQYF. Full variable domain (missing parts from reference TRBV19 and TRBJ2-7): DGGITQSPKYLFRKEGQNVTLSCEQNLNHDAMYWYRQDPGQGLRLIYYSQIVNDFQKGDIAEGYSVSREKKESFPLTVTSAQKNPTAFYLCASSILGSPYEQYFGPGTRLTVT.

This clone was detected once. The chain links TRBV5-6 to TRBJ1-1, with TRBD1 as a possible D gene (5 bases). The CDR3 is 14 residues long. Trimming took off 5 bases at V and 6 bases at J, with 17 bases between the two ends. Germline lookup yields CDR1 SGHDT and CDR2 YYEEEE. The CDR3 bases are TGTGCCAGCAGTCGGGACTGGCGGGGCCCTGAAGCTTTCTTT. Amino acid sequence: CASSRDWRGPEAFF.

The rearrangement uses TRBV27 and TRBJ1-1; D remains ambiguous. CDR1 is MNHEY and CDR2 is SMNVEV in the germline V gene (reference sequence). The CDR3 consists of 13 residues. V was shortened by 5 bases and J by 0 bases, with 7 bases between the two germline ends. CDR3: CASSLYMNTEAFF. CDR3 in DNA: TGTGCCAGCAGTCTTTACATGAACACTGAAGCTTTCTTT.

The chain uses TRBV6-5 and TRBJ1-2, with TRBD1 identical over 9 bases. Trimming took 6 bases from V and 4 from J; bases not matched to a gene: 6. CDR1 is MNHEY, CDR2 SVGAGI, per germline. The CDR3 has 14 amino acids. The CDR3 region has the DNA TGTGCCAGCAGAGACGGACAGGGGACCTATGGCTACACCTTC. Translation gives CASRDGQGTYGYTF.

The rearrangement links TRBV5-1 to TRBJ2-2, with D possibly matching TRBD2 (5 bases). Trimming shortened V by 5 bases and J by 4 bases, and 15 bases separated the two germline ends. Germline V gene sequence: CDR1 SGHRS, CDR2 YFSETQ. The CDR3 covers 15 residues. The CDR3 DNA follows: TGCGCCAGCAGAATCCGGCTAGCAAGCACCGGGGAGCTGTTTTTT. Translated, it gives CASRIRLASTGELFF.

The chain carries TRBV25-1 and TRBJ1-1; TRBD1 is a possible D gene (5 bases). The V gene lost 6 bases and the J gene lost 4 bases, with 12 bases spanning the gap. CDR3 length: 13 amino acids. Germline lookup yields CDR1 MGHDK and CDR2 SYGVNS. The CDR3 protein is CASSRGGTTEAFF. CDR3 sequence (DNA): TGTGCCAGCAGCCGAGGAGGGACCACTGAAGCTTTCTTT. Combining the CDR3 with reference TRBV25-1 and TRBJ1-1 gives the whole variable domain EADIYQTPRYLVIGTGKKITLECSQTMGHDKMYWYQQDPGMELHLIHYSYGVNSTEKGDLSSESTVSRIRTEHFPLTLESARPSHTSQYLCASSRGGTTEAFFGQGTRLTVV.

V and J are TRBV30 and TRBJ1-3; maybe TRBD1 (6 bases). Germline V gives CDR1 GTSNPN, CDR2 SVGIG (reference sequence). This CDR3 has 16 amino acids. V lost 1 base, J lost 0 bases, and 13 bases lay in between. CDR3: CAWSGTGSRSGNTIYF. CDR3 sequence (DNA): TGTGCCTGGAGTGGAACAGGGTCGCGCTCTGGAAACACCATATATTTT.

This chain uses TRBV6-1 with TRBJ1-2, with D maybe TRBD1 (6 bases). Germline CDR1 reads MNHNS; CDR2 reads SASEGT. The CDR3 has 14 amino acids. The V and J ends lost 3 bases and 10 bases respectively, with 18 bases between them. The CDR3: CASSDPGTRPVYTF. CDR3 DNA sequence: TGTGCCAGCAGTGACCCCGGGACAAGGCCAGTCTACACCTTC.